The clone carrying this T cell receptor beta chain was detected only once. Its target is unknown. This sample was included in a study of long-term antiretroviral therapy in people with HIV. General observations from the study: ART adherence, viral resistance and therapy changes went unrecorded. Repertoire dominance by clones expanded before ART was seen at all time points. ART-treated samples gained diversity yet remained below transplant donor controls.

Each contributor possessed a minimum of one pre-ART and a minimum of two post-ART PBMC samples. The CDR3 consists of 13 residues. The germline CDR1 and CDR2 sequences are GTSNPN and SVGIG (reference sequence). Trimming cost V 0 bases and J 0 bases, with 5 bases left between them. The authors ran the immunoSEQ assay, v3.0, at survey level. The protocol was immunoSEQ multiplex PCR, while the TCRdb copy is restricted to in-frame clones and leaves out a portion. The sample yields about 24,000 clones, roughly 82% seen once. The chain combines TRBV30 with TRBJ1-1; D is ambiguous. The sequencing here drew on unsorted PBMCs, taken 3 years after starting antiretroviral therapy. The receptor's source is a man aged 50 to 59 with HIV. The CDR3 nucleotides read TGTGCCTGGAGTGTTACGGTGAACACTGAAGCTTTCTTT. It is translated as CAWSVTVNTEAFF.